Below, one T cell receptor beta chain is given with its context. Per the germline V gene, CDR1 is SGHKS and CDR2 is YYEKEE (reference sequence). The CDR3 is 15 amino acids. The V and J ends lost 2 bases and 7 bases respectively, with 16 bases between them. Generated by immunoSEQ multiplex PCR, the TCRdb table keeps only in-frame clones and is missing some. The profile shows about 250,000 clones, 83% of them singletons. This specimen belongs to a study of blood T cell repertoires in COVID-19. The V gene is TRBV5-5, the J gene TRBJ1-5; D gene unclear. The specimen was PBMCs or T cells enriched from blood (not recorded which). The TCR comes from a woman aged 40 to 49 who had been exposed to COVID-19. CDR3 nucleotide sequence: TGTGCCAGCAGCTTCGACTCGGCGAAAAGCCAGCCCCAGCATTTT. It specifies CASSFDSAKSQPQHF.